The clone carrying this TCR beta chain was counted ten times or more. Its antigen remains unidentified. This record belongs to a study of T cell repertoires in cytomegalovirus infection. Whole-study context: Evidence of both CMV infection and a matching HLA type came from public TCR beta signatures. Findings of the study overall: CMV-specific TCR beta clonotypes restricted by HLA-C dominated the ex vivo response.

The trim removed 3 bases at V and 3 bases at J, leaving 7 bases unmatched. Germline assignment: CDR1 SGHVS and CDR2 FNYEAQ. The length of the CDR3 is 16 residues. Each CDR3 protein gets one entry after TCRdb re-called the reads with MiXCR. The sample carries under 150,000 distinct CDR3 sequences, roughly a quarter recorded once. The rearrangement joins TRBV7-6 to TRBJ1-4; 7 bases map to TRBD1. The material sequenced was PBMCs, sequenced either directly or after in vitro stimulation (not recorded which). The sequence was obtained from a human donor in good health (CMV status not recorded). Some clones in this sample may be carry-over from other donors' samples. The CDR3 is CASSFGTGEANEKLFF. The CDR3 nucleotides read TGTGCCAGCAGCTTCGGAACAGGGGAGGCTAATGAAAAACTGTTTTTT.